This T cell receptor (beta chain) is from a study of blood T cells in healthy people across ages (dated by TCRdb to the mid-2010s). At the level of the whole study: In model experiments, roughly one uniquely barcoded TCR beta cDNA molecule per two T cells was captured by template switching. The study measured age-related changes in TCR beta repertoire diversity using deep sequencing normalized with unique cDNA molecular identifiers. The donors were split into four age groups: young (average roughly 15 years), middle-aged (more than 35), aged (approximately 60) and long-lived (over 80). To avoid experimental bias, donors of different ages were spread randomly across the sequencing lanes. Two additional independent replicas of 1 million unique cDNA reads from the same blood draw were analyzed for two donors (one aged 18 to 29 and one aged 80 or older).

What the study reported, not specific to this receptor: Compared with the aged group, the long-lived group had more naive CD4+ T cells, fewer expanded clones and increased TCR diversity, a pattern suggesting age selection. Because the CMV infection status of the donors was unknown, age-related changes in expanded clonotypes may potentially have been confounded. The percentage of naive T cells measured by flow cytometry correlated strongly with observed TCR beta diversity. Estimates of total diversity from one million sequenced T cells were regarded as lower bounds and underestimates. Because profiling used bulk unsorted PBMCs, naive and antigen-experienced compartments could not be compared conclusively. Observed TCR beta diversity per million T cells fell roughly linearly with age, and a significant reduction was already apparent by age roughly 40.

CDR1 and CDR2, looked up from the germline V gene, are SNHLY and FYNNEI. The trim is 1 base for V and 14 bases for J, with a gap of 12 bases between the germline ends. Taken from cysteine to phenylalanine, the CDR3 has 13 residues. Only the CDR3 DNA stays, 39 bases, in frame from base 1. On this clonotype: Its antigen is unknown. Base quality data are lacking; no much larger clone is found one base away.

Library preparation used 5' RACE. Sequenced using an Illumina HiSeq 2500. A second PCR of about 6 to 12 cycles was run with a J-beta primer mix and a sample-barcoded 5' primer. A unique molecular identifier was introduced onto each TCR beta cDNA molecule by a template-switch 5' adaptor carrying 12 random nucleotides. At least 2.5 million CDR3-containing paired-end reads were obtained from each sample. First-strand cDNA synthesis was performed from all RNA using the Mint cDNA synthesis kit, with priming by a TRBC-specific oligonucleotide. Following uracil-DNA glycosylase treatment, a first 18-cycle PCR with universal primers M1SS and BC2_uni_R was performed on all cDNA. In the source study's methods: For normalization, 1 million high-quality reads were randomly selected from each sample, with every read carrying a distinct molecular identifier. Instead of being binned into consensus sequences, reads that shared molecular identifiers were thrown out. MiTCR, with a Q25 quality threshold and the strictest error-elimination algorithm, was used for CDR3 identification, clonotype clustering and error correction. A nonparametric unseen species model using Euler transformation provided a lower-bound estimate of total TCR beta diversity. TCRdb reran the public reads through fastp at Q25 and MiXCR, keeping productive beta chains. Each CDR3 protein appears once, grouped with its most common genes and DNA. The V and J calls and clone size are TCRdb's, not the authors'. The sample table lists some 1.7 million distinct CDR3 sequences, roughly 27% of them with a count of one. 7.7% of the sample is in the top ten clones.

Systemically healthy Caucasian individuals from Russia, 39 in total and aged about 6 to 95 years, were included as donors. About 10 milliliters of peripheral blood were collected from each donor into EDTA-treated Vacutainer tubes. PBMCs were isolated by Ficoll-Paque density-gradient centrifugation, with at least 7 million obtained per sample. Total RNA was extracted from PBMCs with Trizol reagent, with at least 5.5 micrograms obtained per sample. Naive CD45RAhigh/CD27high T cell percentages were measured by flow cytometry on a PBMC aliquot from every donor. The sequencing input was blood. This chain is built from TRBV2 and TRBJ1-6, with TRBD1 tentatively as D gene (5 bases match). This TCR was recovered from a woman aged 30 to 39 in good health. The nucleotides are TGTGCCAGCAGTGAAGGGGGCCGTAGGGCCCTCCACTTT. This is translated as CASSEGGRRALHF.